This TCR beta chain derives from a study of identical twins. Whole-study findings and limits: Conclusions were based on cross-sectional statistical analysis, without following the same donors. For cord blood, abundant beta clonotypes had fewer insertions, unlike memory repertoires, which showed none.

Comments on this clonotype: What it recognizes is unknown.

The germline V and J ends were trimmed by 3 bases and 8 bases, with 8 bases remaining between them. The CDR3 spans 11 residues. Germline V gene sequence: CDR1 DFQATT, CDR2 SNEGSKA (reference sequence). TCRdb re-called the 5' RACE reads through MiXCR, storing one row per CDR3 protein. The sample consists of 1.5 million to 2 million distinct CDR3 sequences, about 32% of them appearing once. The sample taken for sequencing was cord blood. The genes are TRBV20-1 and TRBJ1-3; D unresolved. The sequence was obtained from a newborn girl in good health. DNA for the CDR3: TGCAGTGCTAGCTTTGAACACACCATATATTTT. Translated, it gives CSASFEHTIYF.